This T cell receptor (beta chain) was retrieved from a study of blood T cells in healthy people across ages. About the research overall: Per every two T cells, about one barcoded beta molecule was captured by template switching.

There are a few counts of this clonotype. The antigen is unknown. Study-level points and caveats: Higher naive T cell percentage went strongly together with higher TCR beta diversity. Estimated diversity, derived from one million T cells, was regarded as an underestimate.

The CDR3 extends over 15 amino acids. J lost 3 bases, V lost 3 bases, and 8 bases had no gene match. The second PCR ran about 6 to 12 cycles with a sample-barcoded 5' primer and J-beta primers. Each CDR3 protein is one row after TCRdb ran MiXCR on the 5' RACE reads. Among hundreds of thousands of distinct CDR3 sequences listed, roughly 44% were seen once. Sequencing input: blood. This rearrangement joins TRBV12-3 or TRBV12-4 to TRBJ2-7, with 7 bases matching TRBD1. The sequence came from a man in his sixties in good health. CDR3 sequence: CASSLRAGGGYEQYF. DNA for the CDR3: TGTGCCAGCAGTTTGAGGGCAGGGGGTGGCTACGAGCAGTACTTC.